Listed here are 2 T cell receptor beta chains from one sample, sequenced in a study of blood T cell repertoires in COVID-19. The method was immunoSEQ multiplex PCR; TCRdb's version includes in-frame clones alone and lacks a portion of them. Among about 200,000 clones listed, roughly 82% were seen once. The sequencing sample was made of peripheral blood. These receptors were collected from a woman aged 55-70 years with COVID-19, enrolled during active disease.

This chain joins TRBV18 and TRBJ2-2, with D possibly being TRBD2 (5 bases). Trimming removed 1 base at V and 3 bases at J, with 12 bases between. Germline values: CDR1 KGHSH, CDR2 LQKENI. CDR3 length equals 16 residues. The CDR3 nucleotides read TGTGCCAGCTCACCACTTCGGGGTCCCGACACCGGGGAGCTGTTTTTT. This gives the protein CASSPLRGPDTGELFF.

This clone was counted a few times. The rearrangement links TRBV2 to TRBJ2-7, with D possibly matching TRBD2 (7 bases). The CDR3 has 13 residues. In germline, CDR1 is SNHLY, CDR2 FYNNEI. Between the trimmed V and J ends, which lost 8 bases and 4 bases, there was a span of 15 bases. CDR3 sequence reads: CASRGAPLYEQYV. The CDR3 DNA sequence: TGTGCCAGCCGGGGGGCCCCCCTATACGAGCAGTACGTC.